Shown below are 26 T cell receptor beta chains from a single sample sequenced in a study of response to subunit inactivated influenza vaccine (dated by TCRdb to the late 2010s). The receptor library was made with RT-PCR. Instrument on record: Illumina HiSeq 2500. In TCRdb, the public reads were trimmed at Q25 with fastp and aligned with MiXCR, with productive beta chains retained. CDR3 protein duplicates are merged, each entry listing the most common genes and DNA. Here the sample has more than 450,000 distinct CDR3 sequences; around 8% occur a single time. Of the sample, 13% falls within the top ten clones. This sample comprised PBMCs from blood, obtained less than 30 months after vaccination. The receptors shown here come from a man aged 45 to 75 who received an inactivated influenza vaccine. Donor details come from another sample of the same person, matched by shared clones.

On this clonotype itself: A read error may be the cause here, since a much bigger clone is one base away. The rearrangement links TRBV6-1 to TRBJ2-1; perhaps D is TRBD1 or TRBD2 (5 bases each). Trimming removed 4 bases from V and 5 bases from J, with 18 bases in between. The length of the CDR3 is 16 residues. Germline assignment: CDR1 MNHNS and CDR2 SASEGT. The DNA for the CDR3 is TGTGCCAGCAGTGCTCAACTAGGGGTAGACGACAATGAGCAGTTCTTC. As protein: CASSAQLGVDDNEQFF.

This clonotype was recorded a few times. The rearrangement links TRBV12-3 or TRBV12-4 to TRBJ1-5, with D tentatively TRBD1 (6 bases). CDR3 length equals 14 residues. V was clipped by 5 bases and J by 4 bases, with 12 bases between them. CDR3 loop: CASSRGPRNQPQHF. For the CDR3, the DNA is TGTGCCAGCAGTCGGGGGCCCAGAAATCAGCCCCAGCATTTT.

This chain links TRBV28 with TRBJ2-5; TRBD2 matches at 7 bases. In germline, CDR1 is MDHEN, CDR2 SYDVKM. CDR3 length: 12 residues. V lost 8 bases, J lost 6 bases, and 6 bases stayed unmatched. CDR3 in amino acids: CASAGTTQTQYF. CDR3 nucleotides: TGTGCCAGCGCCGGGACTACCCAGACCCAGTACTTC.

The chain joins TRBV12-3 or TRBV12-4 to TRBJ1-2; the match to TRBD1 covers 7 bases. Losses at the gene ends were 2 bases for V and 7 bases for J; bases not matched to a gene: 1. There are 12 residues in the CDR3. The DNA of the CDR3 is TGTGCCAGCAGTTTACCAGGGGGTGGCTACACCTTC. It is translated as CASSLPGGGYTF.

V gene TRBV12-3 or TRBV12-4 combines with J gene TRBJ2-7, with D possibly being TRBD1 or TRBD2 (6 bases each). V was clipped by 4 bases and J by 0 bases, with 25 bases between them. The CDR3 has 19 amino acids. The CDR3 protein is CASSSSLLSRGLDSYEQYF. CDR3 sequence (DNA): TGTGCCAGCAGTTCATCTCTCCTATCTCGGGGGCTCGACTCCTACGAGCAGTACTTC.

This clonotype was detected only a few times. The J gene is TRBJ2-6, the V gene TRBV6-2 or TRBV6-3; 7 bases align to TRBD1. The V and J ends lost 2 bases and 0 bases, in that order; junction bases with no gene match: 13. Germline-derived CDR1 and CDR2 are MNHEY and SVGEGT. This CDR3 comprises 20 residues. CDR3 sequence: CASSYEGAKRSFSGANVLTF. In DNA, the CDR3 is TGTGCCAGCAGTTACGAGGGGGCCAAACGATCCTTCTCTGGGGCCAACGTCCTGACTTTC.

The chain joins TRBV5-5 to TRBJ2-2, with D possibly being TRBD1 or TRBD2 (7 bases each). Germline V gene sequence: CDR1 SGHKS, CDR2 YYEKEE (reference sequence). V lost 4 bases, J lost 5 bases, and 15 bases lay in between. This CDR3 region has 15 residues. CDR3 bases: TGTGCCAGCAGCCCGTTCCAGGGGGGGACCGGGGAGCTGTTTTTT. Its protein is CASSPFQGGTGELFF.

Comments on this clonotype: At one end, the junction sequence differs from germline, possibly due to a read error. The chain employs TRBV20-1 and TRBJ2-3; weak D call: TRBD1 (6 bases). Germline V gene sequence: CDR1 DFQATT, CDR2 SNEGSKA (reference sequence). CDR3 length: 15 residues. CDR3 DNA: TGCAGTGCAAGAGTGGGGGCCACCTTCACAGATACGCAGTATTTT. Protein: CSARVGATFTDTQYF.

This chain joins TRBV5-1 and TRBJ1-1; TRBD1 matches 7 bases. With 4 bases clipped from V and 7 bases from J, the junction kept 10 bases outside the gene matches. The CDR3 extends over 14 amino acids. The germline V gene has CDR1 SGHRS and CDR2 YFSETQ. The CDR3: CASSKYGQDGEAFF. As DNA, the CDR3 is TGCGCCAGCAGCAAATACGGACAGGACGGTGAAGCTTTCTTT. The whole variable domain, filled in from reference TRBV5-1 and TRBJ1-1, reads KAGVTQTPRYLIKTRGQQVTLSCSPISGHRSVSWYQQTPGQGLQFLFEYFSETQRNKGNFPGRFSGRQFSNSRSEMNVSTLELGDSALYLCASSKYGQDGEAFFGQGTRLTVV.

This clonotype has a handful of counts. The chain recombines TRBV29-1 with TRBJ2-7; D tentatively reads TRBD1 or TRBD2 (5 bases each). Germline V gives CDR1 SQVTM, CDR2 ANQGSEA. The ends were cut back, 5 bases at V and 6 bases at J, with 20 bases in the middle. The CDR3 extends over 14 amino acids. CDR3 coding DNA: TGCAGCGTTCGGATACTAGAGCGAAGGGGCGAGCAGTACTTC. Protein: CSVRILERRGEQYF.

The sample holds many counts of this clonotype. The V gene is TRBV12-3 or TRBV12-4, the J gene TRBJ2-3; 7 bases align to TRBD2. V lost 6 bases to trimming and J lost 2 bases; unmatched junction nucleotides: 8. This CDR3 has 15 residues. The CDR3: CASRETSSNTDTQYF. The CDR3 nucleotides are TGTGCCAGCAGAGAGACTAGCTCAAACACAGATACGCAGTATTTT.

This clonotype was observed many times. This chain connects TRBV5-1 to TRBJ2-5; D gene uncertain. The CDR3 is 12 amino acids. CDR1 and CDR2 (germline): SGHRS, YFSETQ. V lost 2 bases, J lost 4 bases, and 6 bases lay in between. The CDR3 bases are TGCGCCAGCAGCTTTAAGGGAGAGACCCAGTACTTC. This codes for CASSFKGETQYF.

The V and J genes are TRBV12-3 or TRBV12-4 and TRBJ2-3; perhaps TRBD2 as D (5 bases). The CDR3 consists of 15 residues. With 3 bases removed from V and 3 bases from J, the gap between germline ends came to 13 bases. As DNA, the CDR3 is TGTGCCAGCAGTTTTAGTCCTCGAGGGACAGATACGCAGTATTTT. It specifies CASSFSPRGTDTQYF.

This clonotype has at least ten counts. V usage is TRBV3-1 and J usage is TRBJ2-1, with a possible D match to TRBD2 (5 bases). V was clipped by 6 bases and J by 2 bases, with 17 bases between them. CDR1 is LGHDT, CDR2 YNNKEL, per germline (reference sequence). This CDR3 is 16 amino acids long. CDR3 nucleotides: TGTGCCAGCAGGTCATCCAGCGGCCAGGCCTACAATGAGCAGTTCTTC. It specifies CASRSSSGQAYNEQFF.

This chain links TRBV5-6 with TRBJ1-1; TRBD1 is a possible D gene (6 bases). CDR3 size: 14 residues. Germline loops: CDR1 SGHDT, CDR2 YYEEEE. Trimming shortened V by 4 bases and J by 1 base, and 11 bases separated the two germline ends. CDR3 nucleotide sequence: TGTGCCAGCAGCCGGGACACACCGAACACTGAAGCTTTCTTT. Amino acids: CASSRDTPNTEAFF.

V is TRBV15 and J is TRBJ2-5; 7 bases line up with TRBD1. CDR1 is LNHNV and CDR2 is YYDKDF in the germline V gene (reference sequence). The CDR3 runs to 14 residues. Trimming took 3 bases from V and 2 from J; bases not matched to a gene: 3. The CDR3 region is CATSRGTVQETQYF. CDR3 nucleotides: TGTGCCACCAGCAGGGGGACAGTTCAAGAGACCCAGTACTTC.

The chain recombines TRBV29-1 with TRBJ2-1, with TRBD2 as a possible D gene (5 bases). Germline CDR1 SQVTM, CDR2 ANQGSEA. This CDR3 comprises 13 residues. V lost 2 bases and J 14 bases, leaving 19 bases between the germline ends. The DNA of the CDR3 is TGCAGCGTTGAATTCGGGCGGGCCACCCAGGAGTTCTTC. Translated: CSVEFGRATQEFF.

This clonotype was counted ten times or more. One junction end does not reproduce the germline sequence, and a read error may be involved. This chain connects TRBV7-9 to TRBJ2-5; TRBD2 might be the D (5 bases). This CDR3 has 16 amino acids. In germline, CDR1 is SEHNR, CDR2 FQNEAQ (reference sequence). CDR3 region: CASTLGSKIGGETQYF. CDR3 coding DNA: TGTGCCAGCACCTTAGGATCGAAAATAGGAGGAGAGACCCAGTACTTC.

With respect to this clonotype: Germline is not matched at one junction end, which may reflect a read error. V usage is TRBV7-7 and J usage is TRBJ1-1; possibly TRBD1 for D (5 bases). Per germline, CDR1 SSHAT and CDR2 FNYEAQ (reference sequence). CDR3 length: 13 residues. The DNA of the CDR3 is TGTGCTAGCAGCGAAGGTAGGGGCACTGAAGCTTTCTTT. This gives the protein CASSEGRGTEAFF.

The J gene is TRBJ2-5, the V gene TRBV4-3; unclear D gene. The CDR3 totals 15 residues. V was pared by 4 bases and J by 4 bases, with 16 bases between. CDR1 LGHNA and CDR2 YSLEER come from the germline V gene. In DNA form, the CDR3 reads TGCGCCAGCAGCCCGACGTACCCCTGGCGAGAGACCCAGTACTTC. The encoded protein is CASSPTYPWRETQYF.

This clonotype was counted at least ten times. This chain's CDR3 is CASSRLAGTTDTQYF. CDR3 coding DNA: TGCGCCAGCAGTCGACTAGCGGGGACTACAGATACGCAGTATTTT. The rearrangement joins TRBV5-1 to TRBJ2-3, with TRBD2 matching 11 bases. Trimming removed 5 bases from V and 3 bases from J; junction bases left unmatched: 5. The CDR3 totals 15 residues. Germline V gene lookup returns CDR1 SGHRS and CDR2 YFSETQ. Combining the CDR3 with reference TRBV5-1 and TRBJ2-3 gives the whole variable domain KAGVTQTPRYLIKTRGQQVTLSCSPISGHRSVSWYQQTPGQGLQFLFEYFSETQRNKGNFPGRFSGRQFSNSRSEMNVSTLELGDSALYLCASSRLAGTTDTQYFGPGTRLTVL.

The chain links TRBV4-1 to TRBJ1-2; unclear D gene. Germline V gene sequence: CDR1 MGHRA, CDR2 YSYEKL. Trimming took 0 bases from V and 7 from J, leaving 9 bases between them. The CDR3 loop spans 13 amino acids. The CDR3 region is CASSQEYGSGYTF. The CDR3 DNA is TGCGCCAGCAGCCAAGAATATGGGTCTGGCTACACCTTC.

This clonotype has at least ten counts. The junction shows a germline mismatch at one end, possibly a read error. The chain has TRBV5-1 and TRBJ1-4; D not certain. The germline V gene encodes CDR1 SGHRS and CDR2 YFSETQ. This CDR3 spans 14 amino acids. The CDR3 sequence: CASSLRSGNENLFF. The CDR3 DNA reads TGCGCCAGCAGCTTGCGGTCGGGGAATGAAAACCTGTTTTTT.

This clonotype came up once. CDR3 bases: TGCAGTGTTTCGCACACAGCGGGGGGTCGGACCGGGGAGCTGTTTTTT. This translates into CSVSHTAGGRTGELFF. The V call is TRBV20-1, the J call TRBJ2-2; TRBD2 agrees at 9 bases. J lost 5 bases, V lost 7 bases, and 14 bases had no gene match. Per germline, CDR1 DFQATT and CDR2 SNEGSKA (reference sequence). This CDR3 has 16 residues.

This sequence joins TRBV4-3 and TRBJ2-7; 8 bases match TRBD2. V was pared by 3 bases and J by 4 bases, with 8 bases of the junction left unmatched. Germline CDR1 LGHNA, CDR2 YSLEER. The CDR3 runs to 15 residues. CDR3 bases: TGCGCCAGCAGCCAGTTCCGGGGGGGTGGGTACGAGCAGTACTTC. As protein: CASSQFRGGGYEQYF.

The chain carries TRBV7-2 and TRBJ2-1; 8 bases fit TRBD1. CDR1 and CDR2 from the germline V gene are SGHTA and FQGNSA. The CDR3 runs 15 residues. J gave up 5 bases and V 5 bases, and 8 bases lay outside the gene matches. The CDR3 DNA reads TGTGCCAGCAGCCTCCAGGGGGCGGCAAACAATGAGCAGTTCTTC. Encoded protein: CASSLQGAANNEQFF. The complete variable domain, with remaining parts taken from reference TRBV7-2 and TRBJ2-1, reads GAGVSQSPSNKVTEKGKDVELRCDPISGHTALYWYRQSLGQGLEFLIYFQGNSAPDKSGLPSDRFSAERTGGSVSTLTIQRTQQEDSAVYLCASSLQGAANNEQFFGPGTRLTVL.